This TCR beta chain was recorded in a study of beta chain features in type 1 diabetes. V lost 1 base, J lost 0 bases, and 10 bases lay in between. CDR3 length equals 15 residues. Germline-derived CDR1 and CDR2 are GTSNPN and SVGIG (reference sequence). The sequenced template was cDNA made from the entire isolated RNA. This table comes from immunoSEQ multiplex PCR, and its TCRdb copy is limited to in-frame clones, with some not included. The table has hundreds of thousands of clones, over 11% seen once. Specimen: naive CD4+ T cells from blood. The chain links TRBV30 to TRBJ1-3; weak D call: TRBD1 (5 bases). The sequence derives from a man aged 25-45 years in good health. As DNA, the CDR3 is TGTGCCTGGAGTGGGGGCAGTCACTCTGGAAACACCATATATTTT. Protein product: CAWSGGSHSGNTIYF.